The rows below give T cell receptor beta chains drawn from one sample of a study of T cell changes during pregnancy in multiple sclerosis. TCRdb's table, derived via immunoSEQ multiplex PCR, lists solely in-frame clones and lacks some. The table shows approximately 69,000 clones, with around 94% occurring only once. The sample consisted of peripheral blood, taken in the third trimester of pregnancy. The receptors here all came from a female donor with multiple sclerosis, enrolled in a pregnancy study. CDR3s include the opening cysteine and the closing phenylalanine or tryptophan. D genes are given only for firm matches. A clone size is listed for some rows: how often the clone was seen (once, few, many), or a class if it is expanded.

TRBJ2-5 | TRBV7-9 | NA | NA | CASSTGQYQETQYF | TGTGCCAGCAGCACTGGACAGTACCAAGAGACCCAGTACTTC
TRBJ1-3 | TRBV7-2 | TRBD1 | NA | CASSSGQGLFRGTIYF | TGTGCCAGCAGCTCTGGACAGGGCCTATTTAGGGGCACCATATATTTT
TRBJ1-2 | TRBV7-7 | NA | NA | CASSSEKDYGYTF | TGTGCTAGCAGTTCAGAAAAAGACTATGGCTACACCTTC
TRBJ1-2 | TRBV19 | NA | NA | CASSKAAGANYGYTF | TGTGCCAGTAGTAAAGCGGCCGGAGCTAACTATGGCTACACCTTC
TRBJ2-1 | TRBV5-8 | TRBD1 | NA | CASSMRDRGNEQFF | TGTGCCAGCAGCATGCGGGACAGGGGGAATGAGCAGTTCTTC
TRBJ1-5 | TRBV5-6 | NA | NA | CASRPQGPSQPQHF | TGTGCCAGCAGACCTCAGGGGCCGAGTCAGCCCCAGCATTTT
TRBJ1-1 | TRBV7-2 | NA | NA | CASSVGRGNTEAFF | TGTGCCAGCAGCGTAGGGAGGGGGAACACTGAAGCTTTCTTT
TRBJ2-2 | TRBV11-3 | TRBD2 | NA | CASSFRTSGGAGELFF | TGTGCCAGCAGCTTCCGGACTAGCGGGGGGGCCGGGGAGCTGTTTTTT
TRBJ1-3 | TRBV4-2 | TRBD1 | NA | CASSKGGEGASGNTIYF | TGTGCCAGCAGTAAAGGGGGCGAAGGGGCGTCTGGAAACACCATATATTTT
TRBJ2-5 | TRBV6-6 | NA | NA | CASSFGGEPQYF | TGTGCCAGCAGTTTCGGCGGAGAGCCCCAGTACTTC
TRBJ1-2 | TRBV29-1 | TRBD1 | once | CSVGPTGGPEGYTF | TGCAGCGTGGGTCCCACAGGGGGTCCCGAGGGCTACACCTTC